This T cell receptor beta chain comes out of a study of early T cells in non-severe SARS-CoV-2 infection. A single record per CDR3 protein comes from TCRdb applying MiXCR to the 5' RACE reads. The sample consists of under 65,000 distinct CDR3 sequences, around an eighth of them appearing once. This clonotype appeared many times. The CDR3 has 13 amino acids. The V and J ends lost 6 bases and 1 base respectively, with 7 bases between them. Germline V CDR1 and CDR2: MNHNY, SVGAGI (reference sequence). Sample: whole blood. This sequence originates from an adult who was a healthcare worker with PCR-confirmed SARS-CoV-2 infection or an uninfected control (not recorded which). V and J are TRBV6-6 and TRBJ1-5; D might be TRBD1 (5 bases). Here the CDR3 DNA reads TGTGCCAGCAGGAGGGACAGCAATCAGCCCCAGCATTTT. It yields the protein CASRRDSNQPQHF.